This T cell receptor (beta chain) was captured in a study of blood T cell repertoires in COVID-19. Only in-frame clones appear in the TCRdb table, and some are missing; sequencing was by immunoSEQ multiplex PCR. The sample shows approximately 100,000 clones, 75% to 90% of them seen only once. The V gene's germline CDR1 is ENHRY and CDR2 SYGVKD. The CDR3 is made up of 12 amino acids. J was trimmed by 7 bases and V by 8 bases; bases with no gene match: 4. The sample consisted of peripheral blood. The chain has TRBV10-3 and TRBJ1-5; TRBD1 matches 8 bases. The sequence derives from a woman of 80 years or more with active or convalescent COVID-19. The CDR3 sequence is CAIGQGTQPQHF. CDR3 in DNA: TGTGCCATCGGACAGGGAACGCAGCCCCAGCATTTT.